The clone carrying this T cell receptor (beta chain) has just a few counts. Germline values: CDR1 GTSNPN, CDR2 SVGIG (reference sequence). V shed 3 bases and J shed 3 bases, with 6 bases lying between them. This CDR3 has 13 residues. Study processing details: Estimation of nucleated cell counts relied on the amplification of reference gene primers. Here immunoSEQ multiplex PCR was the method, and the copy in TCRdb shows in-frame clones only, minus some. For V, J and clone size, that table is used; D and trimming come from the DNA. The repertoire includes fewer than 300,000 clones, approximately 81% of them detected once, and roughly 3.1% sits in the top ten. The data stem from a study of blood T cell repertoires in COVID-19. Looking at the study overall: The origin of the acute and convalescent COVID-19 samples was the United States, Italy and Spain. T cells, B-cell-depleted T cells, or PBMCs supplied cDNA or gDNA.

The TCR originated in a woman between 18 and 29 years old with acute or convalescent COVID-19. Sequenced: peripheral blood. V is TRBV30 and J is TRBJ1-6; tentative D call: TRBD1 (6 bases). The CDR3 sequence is CAWRDSYNSPLHF. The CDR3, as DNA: TGTGCCTGGAGGGACAGCTATAATTCACCCCTCCACTTT. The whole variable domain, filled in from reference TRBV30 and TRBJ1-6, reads SQTIHQWPATLVQPVGSPLSLECTVEGTSNPNLYWYRQAAGRGLQLLFYSVGIGQISSEVPQNLSASRPQDRQFILSSKKLLLSDSGFYLCAWRDSYNSPLHFGNGTRLTVT.